Listed below are T cell receptor beta chains from one sample, sequenced in a study of control samples from healthy donors and cancer patients. The data were produced by immunoSEQ multiplex PCR, yet TCRdb's version contains in-frame clones alone and is incomplete. The sample holds about 140,000 clones, around 88% seen once. Sequenced sample: blood. The receptors originated from a young man in good health. Each CDR3 is given with its conserved first and last residue. The D gene is left open where the match is weak. Clone size is stated in some rows and not others, as once, few, many or a class when expanded.

V gene	J gene	clone size	D gene	CDR3 protein	CDR3 DNA
TRBV5-1	TRBJ2-3	.	.	CASTHLGSRTDTQYF	TGCGCCAGCACCCATTTGGGCAGCCGCACAGATACGCAGTATTTT
TRBV5-1	TRBJ2-1	once	.	CASSFVAGKDEQFF	TGCGCCAGCAGCTTTGTCGCGGGTAAGGATGAGCAGTTCTTC
TRBV4-2	TRBJ2-7	once	.	CASSQVTRGAYEQYF	TGTGCCAGCAGCCAAGTAACCAGGGGTGCCTACGAGCAGTACTTC
TRBV7-8	TRBJ2-1	.	.	CASSLESRSEQFF	TGTGCCAGCAGCTTAGAATCCAGGAGTGAGCAGTTCTTC
TRBV5-5	TRBJ1-1	.	.	CASNNRPPTEAFF	TGTGCCAGCAACAATCGGCCACCCACTGAAGCTTTCTTT
TRBV6-5	TRBJ2-6	.	.	CASSYGGTGANVLTF	TGTGCCAGCAGTTACGGCGGGACCGGGGCCAACGTCCTGACTTTC
TRBV3-1/TRBV3-2	TRBJ2-3	.	TRBD2	CASSPLRGGQADTQYF	TGTGCCAGCAGCCCTCTGCGGGGGGGCCAAGCAGATACGCAGTATTTT
TRBV20-1	TRBJ1-1	many	.	CSASYRAGVIAEAFF	TGCAGTGCTAGTTATCGGGCAGGGGTGATTGCTGAAGCTTTCTTT
TRBV2	TRBJ1-6	.	.	CASRARGSGSPPLHF	TGTGCCAGCAGGGCAAGGGGATCAGGGAGCCCACCCCTCCACTTT
TRBV21-1	TRBJ2-7	.	.	CASSPPLGQPDAGYYEQYF	TGTGCCAGCAGCCCGCCCCTAGGACAGCCGGACGCGGGCTACTACGAGCAGTACTTC
TRBV6-2/TRBV6-3	TRBJ2-3	.	.	CASSYSSNVQDTQYF	TGTGCCAGCAGTTACTCGTCCAATGTACAGGATACGCAGTATTTT
TRBV19	TRBJ2-3	.	.	CASSIRLEADTQYF	TGTGCCAGTAGTATTCGTCTAGAGGCAGATACGCAGTATTTT
TRBV27	TRBJ2-7	.	.	CASRSSGTGDYEQYF	TGTGCCAGCAGGAGCTCCGGCACAGGAGACTACGAGCAGTACTTC
TRBV9	TRBJ1-1	.	.	CASSVGQGVRTEAFF	TGTGCCAGCAGCGTAGGGCAGGGAGTAAGGACTGAAGCTTTCTTT
TRBV6-6	TRBJ2-7	.	.	CASSYMGLNYEQYF	TGTGCCAGCAGTTATATGGGACTGAACTACGAGCAGTACTTC
TRBV4-2	TRBJ2-1	few	TRBD2	CASSQDTSGSYNEQFF	TGTGCCAGCAGCCAAGATACTAGCGGGAGTTATAATGAGCAGTTCTTC